A selection of T cell receptor beta chains follows, all from one sample in a study of T cells in Graves' hyperthyroidism and ophthalmopathy. TCRdb used MiXCR to reprocess the multiplex PCR reads, holding one entry per CDR3 protein. The table has hundreds of thousands of distinct CDR3 sequences, 15% to 18% seen once. Sequencing used blood. These receptors were collected from a young woman with Graves' hyperthyroidism that later progressed to Graves' ophthalmopathy. The CDR3 runs from the conserved cysteine through the conserved F or W. The D gene is left open where the match is weak. Clone sizes are given selectively: once, few, many, or a class where the clone is expanded.

clone size | J gene | D gene | V gene | CDR3 protein | CDR3 DNA
many | TRBJ1-4 | . | TRBV7-9 | CASSSPRQRNEKLFF | TGTGCCAGCAGCTCCCCCCGACAGAGGAATGAAAAACTGTTTTTT
many | TRBJ2-1 | TRBD2 | TRBV20-1 | CSARDYRNEQFF | TGCAGTGCCCGGGACTACCGGAATGAGCAGTTCTTC
. | TRBJ1-1 | . | TRBV4-1 | CASSPQTVGPTEAFF | TGCGCCAGCAGCCCCCAGACAGTTGGACCCACTGAAGCTTTCTTT
many | TRBJ2-3 | TRBD1 | TRBV7-2 | CASSQSGGPSTDTQYF | TGTGCCAGCAGTCAGTCAGGGGGCCCTAGCACAGATACGCAGTATTTT
many | TRBJ1-1 | TRBD1 | TRBV5-1 | CASSLTGFGSDTEAFF | TGCGCCAGCAGCCTGACAGGGTTCGGATCGGACACTGAAGCTTTCTTT
. | TRBJ2-3 | TRBD1 | TRBV6-5 | CASSLGTGSPDTQYF | TGTGCCAGCAGTTTGGGGACAGGGAGCCCAGATACGCAGTATTTT
many | TRBJ1-6 | TRBD1 | TRBV6-1 | CASRSGTGISPLHF | TGTGCCAGCAGATCCGGGACAGGGATTTCACCCCTCCACTTT
many | TRBJ1-1 | . | TRBV27 | CASSLGQTGTEAFF | TGTGCCAGCAGTTTAGGTCAGACTGGCACTGAAGCTTTCTTT
. | TRBJ1-1 | TRBD1 | TRBV7-9 | CASSLDRGLYTEAFF | TGTGCCAGCAGCTTAGACAGGGGGCTTTACACTGAAGCTTTCTTT
. | TRBJ2-1 | TRBD2 | TRBV5-4 | CASSAGRGDSYNEQFF | TGTGCCAGCAGCGCCGGGAGGGGAGACTCCTACAATGAGCAGTTCTTC
many | TRBJ1-1 | . | TRBV6-4 | CASRGQWGWETEAFF | TGTGCCAGCCGCGGACAGTGGGGGTGGGAAACTGAAGCTTTCTTT
few | TRBJ2-1 | . | TRBV5-1 | CASSLLSLVTGYGNEQFF | TGCGCCAGCAGCTTGTTGAGTCTGGTTACAGGGTATGGCAATGAGCAGTTCTTC
many | TRBJ1-2 | . | TRBV28 | CASSFVATGGGYTF | TGTGCCAGCAGTTTCGTCGCCACGGGAGGTGGCTACACCTTC
. | TRBJ2-1 | TRBD2 | TRBV7-2 | CASSPRLAGANEQFF | TGTGCCAGCAGCCCAAGACTAGCGGGAGCCAATGAGCAGTTCTTC
. | TRBJ1-4 | . | TRBV29-1 | CSVEGGAEKLFF | TGCAGCGTTGAGGGGGGCGCGGAAAAACTGTTTTTT
many | TRBJ2-1 | . | TRBV9 | CASSVDGQWANEQFF | TGTGCCAGCAGCGTAGACGGTCAATGGGCCAATGAGCAGTTCTTC
. | TRBJ1-5 | . | TRBV12-3/TRBV12-4 | CASSPHDGYNQPQHF | TGTGCCAGCAGTCCGCATGACGGGTACAATCAGCCCCAGCATTTT
. | TRBJ1-4 | . | TRBV19 | CASSILADPGKLFF | TGTGCCAGTAGTATTCTGGCAGATCCCGGAAAACTGTTTTTT
many | TRBJ2-3 | TRBD2 | TRBV6-4 | CASSDGTSGSTDTQYF | TGTGCCAGCAGTGACGGGACTAGCGGGAGCACAGATACGCAGTATTTT
many | TRBJ2-1 | . | TRBV2 | CASSGFDEQFF | TGTGCCAGCAGTGGGTTTGATGAGCAGTTCTTC
many | TRBJ1-5 | TRBD1 | TRBV28 | CASSLQGAANQPQHF | TGTGCCAGCAGTTTACAGGGGGCGGCCAATCAGCCCCAGCATTTT
many | TRBJ1-1 | . | TRBV7-9 | CASSLGGPEAFF | TGTGCCAGCAGCTTAGGGGGCCCTGAAGCTTTCTTT
many | TRBJ2-7 | . | TRBV2 | CASSNAGASYEQYF | TGTGCCAGCAGTAACGCGGGCGCTTCCTACGAGCAGTACTTC
many | TRBJ1-5 | . | TRBV28 | CASSPMGAHHNQPQHF | TGTGCCAGCAGTCCTATGGGGGCTCATCATAATCAGCCCCAGCATTTT
many | TRBJ2-1 | . | TRBV28 | CASSLFSSGFWNEQFF | TGTGCCAGCAGTTTATTTAGTAGCGGCTTTTGGAATGAGCAGTTCTTC